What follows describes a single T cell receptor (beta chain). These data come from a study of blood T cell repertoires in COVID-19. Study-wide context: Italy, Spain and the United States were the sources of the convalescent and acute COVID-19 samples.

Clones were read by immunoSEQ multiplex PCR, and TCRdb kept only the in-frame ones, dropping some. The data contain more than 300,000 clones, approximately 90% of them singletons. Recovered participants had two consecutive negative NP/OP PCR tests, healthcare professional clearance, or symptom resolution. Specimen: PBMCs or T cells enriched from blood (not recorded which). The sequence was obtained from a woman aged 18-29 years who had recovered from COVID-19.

CDR3 bases: TGTGCCACCAAATGGACAGTCAACACTGAAGCTTTCTTT. Protein sequence: CATKWTVNTEAFF. The rearrangement links TRBV10-3 to TRBJ1-1; D possibly corresponds to TRBD1 (6 bases). The CDR3 runs 13 residues. Per the germline V gene, CDR1 is ENHRY and CDR2 is SYGVKD. Trimming cost V 10 bases and J 2 bases, with 14 bases left between them.